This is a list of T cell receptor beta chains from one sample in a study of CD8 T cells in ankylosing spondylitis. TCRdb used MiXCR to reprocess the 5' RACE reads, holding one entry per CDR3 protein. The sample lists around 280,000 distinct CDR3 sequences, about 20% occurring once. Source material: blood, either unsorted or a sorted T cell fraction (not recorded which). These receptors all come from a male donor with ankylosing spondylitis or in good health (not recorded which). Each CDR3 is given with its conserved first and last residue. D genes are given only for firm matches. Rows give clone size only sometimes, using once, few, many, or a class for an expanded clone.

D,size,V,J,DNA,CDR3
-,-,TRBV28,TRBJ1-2,TGTGCCAGCAGTCCATCGGGGACCTATGGCTACACCTTC,CASSPSGTYGYTF
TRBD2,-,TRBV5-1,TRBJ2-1,TGCGCCAGCAGCCCCACCGGGGGTAGCGGGGGGTCCTACAATGAGCAGTTCTTC,CASSPTGGSGGSYNEQFF
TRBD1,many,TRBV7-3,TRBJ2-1,TGTGCCAGCAGCCCACAGGGGAGCTCCTACAATGAGCAGTTCTTC,CASSPQGSSYNEQFF
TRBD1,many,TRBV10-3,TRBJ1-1,TGTGCCATCAGACTCACAGGGGACAACACTGAAGCTTTCTTT,CAIRLTGDNTEAFF
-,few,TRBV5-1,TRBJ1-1,TGCGCCAGCAGCTTGGATCTGGGGGCGAACACTGAAGCTTTCTTT,CASSLDLGANTEAFF
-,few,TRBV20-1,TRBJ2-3,TGCAGTGCGCCGATGACACGCCAGGGCTCAGATACGCAGTATTTT,CSAPMTRQGSDTQYF
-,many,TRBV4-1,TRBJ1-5,TGCGCCAGCAGCAGTACTGACATGGACAATCAGCCCCAGCATTTT,CASSSTDMDNQPQHF
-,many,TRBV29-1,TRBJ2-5,TGCAGCGTTGAAGGGACCTCTCAGCAAGAGACCCAGTACTTC,CSVEGTSQQETQYF
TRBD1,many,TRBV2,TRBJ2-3,TGTGCCAGCAGTCTCGACAGGGTTGCAGATACGCAGTATTTT,CASSLDRVADTQYF
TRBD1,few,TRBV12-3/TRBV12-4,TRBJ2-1,TGTGCCAGCAGGCTGGGACAGAGTTACAATGAGCAGTTCTTC,CASRLGQSYNEQFF
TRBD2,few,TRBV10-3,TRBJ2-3,TGTGCCATCGCAGAGGCGCTAGCGGGGGTCACAGATACGCAGTATTTT,CAIAEALAGVTDTQYF
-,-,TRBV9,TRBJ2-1,TGTGCCAGCAGCCCGAAGACAGGCTATTACAATGAGCAGTTCTTC,CASSPKTGYYNEQFF
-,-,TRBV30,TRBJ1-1,TGTGCCTGGACAGACGGGGGCGCGACTGAAGCTTTCTTT,CAWTDGGATEAFF
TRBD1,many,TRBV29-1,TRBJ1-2,TGCAGCGTGGACAGGGGCGACTATGGCTACACCTTC,CSVDRGDYGYTF
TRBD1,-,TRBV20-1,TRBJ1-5,TGCAGTGCTTGGGACAGGAATCAGCCCCAGCATTTT,CSAWDRNQPQHF
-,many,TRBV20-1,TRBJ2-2,TGCAGTGCTAGAGCACCCACAGCGTTAGCGAACACCGGGGAGCTGTTTTTT,CSARAPTALANTGELFF
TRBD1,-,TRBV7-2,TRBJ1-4,TGTGCCAGCAGCTTCCTAGGACAGGGGAATGAAAAACTGTTTTTT,CASSFLGQGNEKLFF
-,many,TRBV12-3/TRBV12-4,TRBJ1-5,TGTGCCAGCAGTTTATCCGGTAGCAATCAGCCCCAGCATTTT,CASSLSGSNQPQHF
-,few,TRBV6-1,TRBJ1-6,TGTGCCAGCCGAGACAGTCTAAATTCACCCCTCCACTTT,CASRDSLNSPLHF